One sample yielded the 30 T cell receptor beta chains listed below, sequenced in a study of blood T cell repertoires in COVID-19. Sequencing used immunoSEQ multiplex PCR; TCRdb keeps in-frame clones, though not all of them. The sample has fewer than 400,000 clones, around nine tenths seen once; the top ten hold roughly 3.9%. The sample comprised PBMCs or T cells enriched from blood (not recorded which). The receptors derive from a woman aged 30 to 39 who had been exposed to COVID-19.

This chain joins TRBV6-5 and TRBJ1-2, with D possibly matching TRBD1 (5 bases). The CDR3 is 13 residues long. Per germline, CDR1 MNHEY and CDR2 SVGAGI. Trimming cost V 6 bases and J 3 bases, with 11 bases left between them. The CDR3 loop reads CASRPWGDYGYTF. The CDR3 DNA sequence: TGTGCCAGCAGACCCTGGGGGGACTATGGCTACACCTTC.

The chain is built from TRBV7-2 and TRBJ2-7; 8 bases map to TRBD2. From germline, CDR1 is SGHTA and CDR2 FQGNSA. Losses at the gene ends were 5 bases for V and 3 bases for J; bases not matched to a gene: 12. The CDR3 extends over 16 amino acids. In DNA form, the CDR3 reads TGTGCCAGCAGCCTGATGATGGGCGGGGGGTACTACGAGCAGTACTTC. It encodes CASSLMMGGGYYEQYF. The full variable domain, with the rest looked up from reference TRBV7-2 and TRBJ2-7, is GAGVSQSPSNKVTEKGKDVELRCDPISGHTALYWYRQSLGQGLEFLIYFQGNSAPDKSGLPSDRFSAERTGGSVSTLTIQRTQQEDSAVYLCASSLMMGGGYYEQYFGPGTRLTVT.

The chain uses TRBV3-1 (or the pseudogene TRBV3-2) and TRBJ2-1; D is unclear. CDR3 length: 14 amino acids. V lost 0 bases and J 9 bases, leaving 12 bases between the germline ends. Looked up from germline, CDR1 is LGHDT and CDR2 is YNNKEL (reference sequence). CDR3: CASSQDLYRGEQFF. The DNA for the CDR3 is TGTGCCAGCAGCCAAGATCTCTATCGTGGTGAGCAGTTCTTC.

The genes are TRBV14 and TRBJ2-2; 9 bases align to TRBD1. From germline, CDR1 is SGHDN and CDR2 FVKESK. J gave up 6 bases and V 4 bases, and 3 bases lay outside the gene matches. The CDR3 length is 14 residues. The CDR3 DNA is TGTGCCAGCAGCCCGGACAGGGGCCCCGGGGAGCTGTTTTTT. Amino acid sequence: CASSPDRGPGELFF.

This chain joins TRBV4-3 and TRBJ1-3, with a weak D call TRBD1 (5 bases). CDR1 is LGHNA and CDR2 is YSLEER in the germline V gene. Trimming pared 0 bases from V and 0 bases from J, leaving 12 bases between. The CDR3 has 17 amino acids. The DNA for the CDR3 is TGCGCCAGCAGCCAAGAGGTCAGGGCAGTCTCTGGAAACACCATATATTTT. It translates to CASSQEVRAVSGNTIYF.

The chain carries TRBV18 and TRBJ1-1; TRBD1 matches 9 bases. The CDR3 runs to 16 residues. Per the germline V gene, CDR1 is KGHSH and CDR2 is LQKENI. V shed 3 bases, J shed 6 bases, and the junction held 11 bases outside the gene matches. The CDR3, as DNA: TGTGCCAGCTCACCTTTGGGACAGGGTGTTTCTTCTGAAGCTTTCTTT. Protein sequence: CASSPLGQGVSSEAFF.

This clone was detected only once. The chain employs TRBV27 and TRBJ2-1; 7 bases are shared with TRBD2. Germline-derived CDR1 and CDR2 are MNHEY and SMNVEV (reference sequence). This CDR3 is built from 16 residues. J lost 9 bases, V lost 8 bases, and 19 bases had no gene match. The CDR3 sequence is CASGDLDSPPGGEQFF. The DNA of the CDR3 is TGTGCCAGCGGGGATCTCGACAGTCCTCCGGGAGGTGAGCAGTTCTTC.

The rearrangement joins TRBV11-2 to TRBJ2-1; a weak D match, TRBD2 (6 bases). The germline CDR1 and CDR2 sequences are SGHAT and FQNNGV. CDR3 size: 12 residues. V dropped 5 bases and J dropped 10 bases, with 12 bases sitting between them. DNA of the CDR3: TGTGCCAGCAGCACCGGAGGGCCAGAGCAGTTCTTC. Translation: CASSTGGPEQFF.

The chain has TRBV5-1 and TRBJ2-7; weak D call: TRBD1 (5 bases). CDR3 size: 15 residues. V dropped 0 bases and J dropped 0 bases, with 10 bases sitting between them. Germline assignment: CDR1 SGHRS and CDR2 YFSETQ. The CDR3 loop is CASSLGWGSSYEQYF. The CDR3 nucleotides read TGCGCCAGCAGCTTGGGATGGGGCAGCTCCTACGAGCAGTACTTC.

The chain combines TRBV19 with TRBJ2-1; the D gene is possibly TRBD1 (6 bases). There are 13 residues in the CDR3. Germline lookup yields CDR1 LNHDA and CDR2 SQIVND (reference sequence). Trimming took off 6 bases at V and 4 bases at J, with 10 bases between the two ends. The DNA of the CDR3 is TGTGCCAGTAGGGAAACAGGGTACAATGAGCAGTTCTTC. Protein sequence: CASRETGYNEQFF.

The CDR3 sequence: CAWDLHGGYQETQYF. DNA for the CDR3: TGTGCCTGGGACCTACATGGGGGGTACCAAGAGACCCAGTACTTC. V and J are TRBV30 and TRBJ2-5, with TRBD2 as a possible D gene (6 bases). The V gene's germline CDR1 is GTSNPN and CDR2 SVGIG (reference sequence). The germline V and J ends were trimmed by 5 bases and 0 bases, with 16 bases remaining between them. The length of the CDR3 is 15 residues.

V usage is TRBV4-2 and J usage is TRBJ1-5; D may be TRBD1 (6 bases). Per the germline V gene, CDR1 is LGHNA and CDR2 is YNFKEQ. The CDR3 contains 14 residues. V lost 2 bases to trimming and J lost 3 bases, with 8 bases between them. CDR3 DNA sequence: TGTGCCAGCAGCCAAAGGGGGACCAATCAGCCCCAGCATTTT. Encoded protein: CASSQRGTNQPQHF.

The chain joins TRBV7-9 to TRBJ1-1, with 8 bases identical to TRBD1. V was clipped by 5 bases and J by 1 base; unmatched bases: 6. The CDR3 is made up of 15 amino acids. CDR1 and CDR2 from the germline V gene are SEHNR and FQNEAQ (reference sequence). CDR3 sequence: CASSPRQGRNTEAFF. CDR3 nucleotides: TGTGCCAGCAGCCCCAGACAGGGGAGGAACACTGAAGCTTTCTTT.

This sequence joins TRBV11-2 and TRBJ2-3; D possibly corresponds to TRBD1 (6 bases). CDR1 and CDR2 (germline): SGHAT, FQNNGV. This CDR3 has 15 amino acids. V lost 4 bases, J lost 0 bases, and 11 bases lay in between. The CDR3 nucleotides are TGTGCCAGCAGCTCCAGGGGAACTAGCACAGATACGCAGTATTTT. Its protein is CASSSRGTSTDTQYF.

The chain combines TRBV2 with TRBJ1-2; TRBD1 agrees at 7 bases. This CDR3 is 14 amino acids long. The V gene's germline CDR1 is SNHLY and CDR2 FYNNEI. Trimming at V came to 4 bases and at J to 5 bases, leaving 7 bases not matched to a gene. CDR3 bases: TGTGCCAGCAGTGTGGAGACAGGGCTATATGGCTACACCTTC. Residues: CASSVETGLYGYTF.

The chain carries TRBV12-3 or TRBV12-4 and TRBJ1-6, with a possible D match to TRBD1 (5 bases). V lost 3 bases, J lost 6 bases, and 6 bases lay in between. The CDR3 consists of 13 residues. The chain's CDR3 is CASSFGGNSPLHF. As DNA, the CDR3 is TGTGCCAGCAGTTTCGGGGGTAATTCACCCCTCCACTTT.

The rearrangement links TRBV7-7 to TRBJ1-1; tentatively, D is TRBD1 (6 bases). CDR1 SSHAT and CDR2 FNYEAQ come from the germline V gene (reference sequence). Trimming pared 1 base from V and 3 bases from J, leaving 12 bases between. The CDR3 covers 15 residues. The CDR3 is CASSLEPRGDTEAFF. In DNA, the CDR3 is TGTGCCAGCAGCTTAGAGCCCAGGGGTGACACTGAAGCTTTCTTT.

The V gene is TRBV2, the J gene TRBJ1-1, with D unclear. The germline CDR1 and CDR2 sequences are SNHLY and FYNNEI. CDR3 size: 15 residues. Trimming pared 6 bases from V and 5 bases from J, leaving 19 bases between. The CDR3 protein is CASRRRGGVWTEAFF. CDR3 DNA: TGTGCCAGCAGACGCAGAGGCGGGGTATGGACTGAAGCTTTCTTT.

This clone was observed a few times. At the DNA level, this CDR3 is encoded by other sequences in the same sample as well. CDR3 nucleotide sequence: TGCGCCAGCAGCCAAGACAGGGGGACCGGGGAGCTGTTTTTT. It specifies CASSQDRGTGELFF. The rearrangement links TRBV4-3 to TRBJ2-2; 7 bases align to TRBD1. CDR1 and CDR2 (germline): LGHNA, YSLEER. The V segment lost 0 bases and the J segment 5 bases; nucleotides outside the gene matches: 0. The CDR3 is 14 residues long.

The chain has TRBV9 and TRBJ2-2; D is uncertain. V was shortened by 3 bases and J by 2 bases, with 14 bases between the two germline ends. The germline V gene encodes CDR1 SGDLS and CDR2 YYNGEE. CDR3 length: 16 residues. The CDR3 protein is CASSALAAYNTGELFF. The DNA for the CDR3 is TGTGCCAGCAGCGCCTTAGCAGCGTACAACACCGGGGAGCTGTTTTTT.

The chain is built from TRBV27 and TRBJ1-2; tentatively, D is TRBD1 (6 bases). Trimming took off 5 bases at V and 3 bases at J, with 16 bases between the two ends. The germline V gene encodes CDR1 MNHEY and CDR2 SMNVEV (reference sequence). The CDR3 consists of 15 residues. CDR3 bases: TGTGCCAGCAGTACGTACAGGGAGTATGACTATGGCTACACCTTC. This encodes CASSTYREYDYGYTF.

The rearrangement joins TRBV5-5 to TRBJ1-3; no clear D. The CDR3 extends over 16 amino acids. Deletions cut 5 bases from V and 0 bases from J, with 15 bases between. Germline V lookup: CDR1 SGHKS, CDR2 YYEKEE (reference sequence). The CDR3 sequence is CASSREGDYSGNTIYF. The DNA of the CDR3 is TGTGCCAGCAGTAGGGAGGGTGATTACTCTGGAAACACCATATATTTT. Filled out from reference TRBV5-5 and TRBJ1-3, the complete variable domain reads DAGVTQSPTHLIKTRGQQVTLRCSPISGHKSVSWYQQVLGQGPQFIFQYYEKEERGRGNFPDRFSARQFPNYSSELNVNALLLGDSALYLCASSREGDYSGNTIYFGEGSWLTVV.

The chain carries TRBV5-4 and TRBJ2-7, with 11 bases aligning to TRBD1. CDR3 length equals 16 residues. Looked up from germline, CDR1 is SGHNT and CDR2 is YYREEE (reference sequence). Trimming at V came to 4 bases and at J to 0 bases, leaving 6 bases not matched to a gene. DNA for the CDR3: TGTGCCAGCAGCCCCGGGACAGGGGGACCCTCCTACGAGCAGTACTTC. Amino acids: CASSPGTGGPSYEQYF.

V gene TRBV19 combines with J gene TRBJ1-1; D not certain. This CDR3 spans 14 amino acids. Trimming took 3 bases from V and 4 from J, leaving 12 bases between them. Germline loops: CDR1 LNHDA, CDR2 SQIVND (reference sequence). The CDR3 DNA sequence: TGTGCCAGTAGTATGCGGGAGATTGGCACTGAAGCTTTCTTT. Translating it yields CASSMREIGTEAFF.

In DNA form, the CDR3 reads TGTGCCAGCAGTGAAGCCCTTCAGCATCGGGACTGGCCGACTGGCTACACCTTC. It codes for CASSEALQHRDWPTGYTF. The V gene is TRBV6-1, the J gene TRBJ1-2, with D tentatively TRBD1 (5 bases). From germline, CDR1 is MNHNS and CDR2 SASEGT. V shed 0 bases and J shed 7 bases, with 24 bases lying between them. The CDR3 runs to 18 residues.

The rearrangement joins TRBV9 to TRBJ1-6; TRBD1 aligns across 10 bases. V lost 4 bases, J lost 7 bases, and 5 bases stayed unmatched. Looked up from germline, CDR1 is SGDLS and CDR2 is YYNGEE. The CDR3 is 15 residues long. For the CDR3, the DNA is TGTGCCAGCAGCCCCCGGGACAGGGGAAATTCACCCCTCCACTTT. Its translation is CASSPRDRGNSPLHF.

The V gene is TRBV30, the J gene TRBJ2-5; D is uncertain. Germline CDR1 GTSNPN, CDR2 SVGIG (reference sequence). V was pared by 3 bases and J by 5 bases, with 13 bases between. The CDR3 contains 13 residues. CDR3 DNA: TGTGCCTGGAGCATTGAGGCGCGGGAGACCCAGTACTTC. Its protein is CAWSIEARETQYF.

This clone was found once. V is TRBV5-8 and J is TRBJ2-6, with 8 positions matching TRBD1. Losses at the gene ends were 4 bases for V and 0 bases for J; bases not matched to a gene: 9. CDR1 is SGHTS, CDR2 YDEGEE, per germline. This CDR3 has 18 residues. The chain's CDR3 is CASSRPGTGNSGANVLTF. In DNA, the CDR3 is TGTGCCAGCAGCAGACCCGGGACAGGCAACTCTGGGGCCAACGTCCTGACTTTC.

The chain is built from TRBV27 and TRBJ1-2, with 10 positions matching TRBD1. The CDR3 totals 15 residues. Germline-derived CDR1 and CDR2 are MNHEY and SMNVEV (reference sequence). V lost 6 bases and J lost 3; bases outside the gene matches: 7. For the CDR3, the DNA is TGTGCCAGCAGCTTTGACGGGACAGGGGACTATGGCTACACCTTC. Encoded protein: CASSFDGTGDYGYTF.

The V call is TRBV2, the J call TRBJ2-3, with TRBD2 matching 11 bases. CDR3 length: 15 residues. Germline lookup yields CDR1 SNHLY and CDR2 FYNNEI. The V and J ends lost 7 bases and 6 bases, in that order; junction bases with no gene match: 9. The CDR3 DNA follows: TGTGCCAGCACCTACTTACTAGCGGGGGCCGATACGCAGTATTTT. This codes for CASTYLLAGADTQYF.